Below are 17 T cell receptor beta chains sequenced from a single sample in a study of long-term antiretroviral therapy in people with HIV. The immunoSEQ assay was v3.0, run at survey level. The table came from immunoSEQ multiplex PCR; TCRdb's copy has only in-frame clones and leaves some out. The data hold about 21,000 clones, with roughly 91% observed a single time. Material: unsorted PBMCs, obtained 2.3 years after starting antiretroviral therapy. These receptors originate from a man between 60 and 70 years old with HIV.

The chain carries TRBV5-6 and TRBJ2-7; TRBD1 matches 8 bases. The CDR3 covers 12 residues. Germline trimming cut 6 bases from V and 13 bases from J; bases unmatched to any gene: 12. CDR1 and CDR2 from the germline V gene are SGHDT and YYEEEE. The DNA for the CDR3 is TGTGCCAGCACTGAACGACAGGGGCCATTATACTTC. Translation gives CASTERQGPLYF.

This clone was recorded once. J is TRBJ1-6 and V is TRBV5-6; D might be TRBD1 (5 bases). V gave up 3 bases and J gave up 3 bases, with 7 bases separating them. The germline CDR1 and CDR2 sequences are SGHDT and YYEEEE. CDR3 length: 14 amino acids. CDR3 in amino acids: CASSSDIYNSPLHF. In DNA, the CDR3 is TGTGCCAGCAGCTCGGACATCTATAATTCACCCCTCCACTTT.

Here the CDR3 DNA reads TGTGCCAGCAGCTTAGAAGGGACTAGCCGGGTAGATACGCAGTATTTT. Protein sequence: CASSLEGTSRVDTQYF. The chain carries TRBV11-2 and TRBJ2-3; the match to TRBD2 covers 9 bases. The CDR3 runs 16 residues. Per the germline V gene, CDR1 is SGHAT and CDR2 is FQNNGV. After removal of 0 bases from V and 5 bases from J, the junction contained 6 bases not matched to a gene.

The genes are TRBV5-4 and TRBJ1-2; D gene ambiguous. V lost 4 bases, J lost 3 bases, and 13 bases lay in between. Germline lookup yields CDR1 SGHNT and CDR2 YYREEE (reference sequence). The CDR3 is made up of 14 amino acids. CDR3 sequence (DNA): TGTGCCAGCAGCCCCCAGACGCAAGACTATGGCTACACCTTC. Translation: CASSPQTQDYGYTF.

The J gene is TRBJ2-7, the V gene TRBV6-6; tentative D call: TRBD1 (5 bases). Trimming left V 0 bases short and J 2 bases short, with 11 bases between. The CDR3 sequence is 15 residues long. Looked up from germline, CDR1 is MNHNY and CDR2 is SVGAGI (reference sequence). In nucleotides, the CDR3 is TGTGCCAGCAGTTACTCCACCAGGGATACCTACGAGCAGTACTTC. Amino acid sequence: CASSYSTRDTYEQYF.

The sample holds one count of this clone. The chain combines TRBV11-2 with TRBJ1-4; unclear D gene. The CDR3 covers 13 residues. Germline values: CDR1 SGHAT, CDR2 FQNNGV. V was pared by 5 bases and J by 1 base, with 5 bases between. The CDR3 protein is CASSPETNEKLFF. The CDR3 coding sequence is TGTGCCAGCAGCCCCGAAACTAATGAAAAACTGTTTTTT.

This clone came up once. V and J are TRBV9 and TRBJ2-1; 10 bases match TRBD2. The trim removed 1 base at V and 9 bases at J, leaving 10 bases unmatched. The CDR3 totals 16 residues. Germline loops: CDR1 SGDLS, CDR2 YYNGEE. CDR3: CASSVRVLAGEGEQFF. In DNA form, the CDR3 reads TGTGCCAGCAGCGTAAGGGTTCTAGCGGGAGAGGGTGAGCAGTTCTTC.

The chain has TRBV9 and TRBJ1-2, with 7 nucleotides matching TRBD1. The V and J ends lost 2 bases and 4 bases, in that order; junction bases with no gene match: 5. Germline CDR1 and CDR2: SGDLS and YYNGEE. The CDR3 runs to 14 residues. This CDR3 is CASSVRDSTYGYTF. The DNA of the CDR3 is TGTGCCAGCAGCGTTAGGGACAGTACCTATGGCTACACCTTC.

This chain joins TRBV18 and TRBJ2-7; TRBD1 is a possible D gene (6 bases). Germline V CDR1 and CDR2: KGHSH, LQKENI. CDR3 size: 15 residues. Trimming shortened V by 2 bases and J by 0 bases, and 11 bases separated the two germline ends. CDR3 bases: TGTGCCAGCTCACCAGGGGGCTTCAGCTCCTACGAGCAGTACTTC. It encodes CASSPGGFSSYEQYF.

This chain links TRBV7-6 with TRBJ2-3; D may be TRBD1 (8 bases). This CDR3 is built from 16 residues. V dropped 1 base and J dropped 1 base, with 12 bases sitting between them. The germline V gene encodes CDR1 SGHVS and CDR2 FNYEAQ. CDR3 protein: CASSLGTGRGTDTQYF. CDR3 DNA sequence: TGTGCCAGCAGCTTAGGGACAGGGAGGGGCACAGATACGCAGTATTTT.

This clone was observed a single time. This rearrangement joins TRBV9 to TRBJ1-5, with D uncertain. This CDR3 contains 13 residues. The germline gives CDR1 SGDLS, CDR2 YYNGEE. Trimming left V 3 bases short and J 7 bases short, with 11 bases between. CDR3 DNA: TGTGCCAGCAGCGATTCCACGGGCCAGCCCCAGCATTTT. Translating gives CASSDSTGQPQHF.

The genes are TRBV6-1 and TRBJ2-7; 10 bases fit TRBD1. Germline assignment: CDR1 MNHNS and CDR2 SASEGT. V lost 4 bases, J lost 0 bases, and 6 bases stayed unmatched. CDR3 length equals 16 residues. CDR3 coding DNA: TGTGCCAGCAGTGTATCCGGGACAGGGGTCTCCTACGAGCAGTACTTC. The encoded protein is CASSVSGTGVSYEQYF.

The chain employs TRBV4-2 and TRBJ2-7; 7 bases fit TRBD2. Trimming removed 0 bases from V and 3 bases from J; junction bases left unmatched: 14. From germline, CDR1 is LGHNA and CDR2 YNFKEQ. The CDR3 has 18 residues. The CDR3: CASSQDSISSGIYYEQYF. CDR3 bases: TGTGCCAGCAGCCAAGATAGTATCTCCAGCGGGATTTACTACGAGCAGTACTTC.

The V call is TRBV18, the J call TRBJ2-1; D remains ambiguous. This CDR3 contains 13 residues. Germline lookup yields CDR1 KGHSH and CDR2 LQKENI. The ends were cut back, 2 bases at V and 15 bases at J, with 17 bases in the middle. In nucleotides, the CDR3 is TGTGCCAGCTCACCAGCCGGTCCACAAAGTACGTTCTTC. It translates to CASSPAGPQSTFF.

The rearrangement joins TRBV28 to TRBJ1-1, with TRBD1 matching 8 bases. The CDR3 runs 14 residues. Germline V CDR1 and CDR2: MDHEN, SYDVKM. The J segment lost 2 bases and the V segment lost 4 bases, leaving 3 bases of the junction unmatched. The chain's CDR3 is CASSSGQANTEAFF. As DNA, the CDR3 is TGTGCCAGCAGTTCGGGACAGGCTAACACTGAAGCTTTCTTT.

The rearrangement uses TRBV9 and TRBJ2-5; 11 nucleotides line up with TRBD1. Germline V gene lookup returns CDR1 SGDLS and CDR2 YYNGEE. V shed 4 bases, J shed 2 bases, and the junction held 4 bases outside the gene matches. The CDR3 extends over 15 amino acids. The CDR3 bases are TGTGCCAGCAGCTCCGGGACAGGGGGGCAAGAGACCCAGTACTTC. Amino acid sequence: CASSSGTGGQETQYF.

This clone was observed a few times. This rearrangement joins TRBV7-2 to TRBJ2-7; D not certain. This CDR3 is built from 12 residues. CDR1 is SGHTA and CDR2 is FQGNSA in the germline V gene. Trimming took 7 bases from V and 5 from J, leaving 12 bases between them. For the CDR3, the DNA is TGTGCCAGCACCTTGGGGTTGCACGAGCAGTACTTC. It is translated as CASTLGLHEQYF.